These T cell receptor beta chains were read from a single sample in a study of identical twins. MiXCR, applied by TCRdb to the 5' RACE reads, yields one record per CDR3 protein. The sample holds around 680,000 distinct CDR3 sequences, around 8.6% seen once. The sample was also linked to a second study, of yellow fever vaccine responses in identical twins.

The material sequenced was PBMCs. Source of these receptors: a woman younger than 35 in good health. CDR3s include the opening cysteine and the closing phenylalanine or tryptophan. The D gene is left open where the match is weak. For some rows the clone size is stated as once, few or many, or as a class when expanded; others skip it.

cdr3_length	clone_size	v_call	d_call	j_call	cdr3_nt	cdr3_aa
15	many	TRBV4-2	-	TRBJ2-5	TGTGCCAGCAGCCAAGATCCGATAGGGGGGCAGACCCAGTACTTC	CASSQDPIGGQTQYF
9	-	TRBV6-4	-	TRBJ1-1	TGTGCCAGCCCCGGAAAAGCTTTCTTT	CASPGKAFF
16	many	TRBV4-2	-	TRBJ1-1	TGTGCCAGCAGCCAAGAAGGGTTTATAGGAAACACTGAAGCTTTCTTT	CASSQEGFIGNTEAFF
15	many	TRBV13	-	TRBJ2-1	TGTGCCAGCAGCAAACAGGGACCTACAGTCAATGAGCAGTTCTTC	CASSKQGPTVNEQFF
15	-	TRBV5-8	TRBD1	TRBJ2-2	TGTGCCAGCAGCATCAGACAGGGCAGAACCGGGGAGCTGTTTTTT	CASSIRQGRTGELFF
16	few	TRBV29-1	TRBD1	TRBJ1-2	TGCAGCCTTCCATTGGACAGGTCAACCCTTATTTATGGCTACACCTTC	CSLPLDRSTLIYGYTF
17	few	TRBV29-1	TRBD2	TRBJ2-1	TGCAGCGTTGAAGGGGGCGCTAGCGGGCTATCCTACAATGAGCAGTTCTTC	CSVEGGASGLSYNEQFF
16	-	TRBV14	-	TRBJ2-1	TGTGCCAGCAGCCAAGTAGGGGAAACAGGCTACAATGAGCAGTTCTTC	CASSQVGETGYNEQFF
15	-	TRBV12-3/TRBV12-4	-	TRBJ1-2	TGTGCCAGCAGTTTCGGGGACCACAATAACTATGGCTACACCTTC	CASSFGDHNNYGYTF
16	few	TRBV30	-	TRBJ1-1	TGTGCCTGGAGTGTACGAACAGGGCAAGGAACCACTGAAGCTTTCTTT	CAWSVRTGQGTTEAFF
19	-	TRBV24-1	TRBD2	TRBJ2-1	TGTGCCACCAGTGATCTCCCCGGGACTAGCGGGGAAAGAAAGGATGAGCAGTTCTTC	CATSDLPGTSGERKDEQFF
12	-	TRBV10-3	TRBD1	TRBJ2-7	TGTGCCATCTCTTACAGGGGACACGAGCAGTACTTC	CAISYRGHEQYF
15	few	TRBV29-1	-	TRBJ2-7	TGCAGCGTCCAGAGAAAGTTTGGGGTTAACTACGAGCAGTACTTC	CSVQRKFGVNYEQYF
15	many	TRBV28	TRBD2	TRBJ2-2	TGTGCCAGCAGCCTTGGGACTAGCGAGACCGGGGAGCTGTTTTTT	CASSLGTSETGELFF
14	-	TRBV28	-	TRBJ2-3	TGTGCCAGCAGCACAGGTTCTAGCACAGATACGCAGTATTTT	CASSTGSSTDTQYF
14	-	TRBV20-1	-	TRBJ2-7	TGCAGTGCTACCTTGGGCCTACTTTACGGGGAGCAGTACTTC	CSATLGLLYGEQYF
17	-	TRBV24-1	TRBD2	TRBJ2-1	TGTGCCACCAGTGATGACGGACTAGCGGGGGTATACGGTGAGCAGTTCTTC	CATSDDGLAGVYGEQFF
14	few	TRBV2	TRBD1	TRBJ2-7	TGTGCCAGCAGGAGAGACAGGGAGTGGCGCGAGCAGTACTTC	CASRRDREWREQYF
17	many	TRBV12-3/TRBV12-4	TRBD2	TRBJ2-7	TGTGCCAGCAGCCTAAGACTAGCGGGAGGCCTTACCTACGAGCAGTACTTC	CASSLRLAGGLTYEQYF
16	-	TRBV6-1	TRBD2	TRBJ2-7	TGTGCCAGCACCACTAGCCCGGGACTAACTGCCTACGAGCAGTACTTC	CASTTSPGLTAYEQYF
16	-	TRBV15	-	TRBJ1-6	TGTGCCACCAGCAGAGTTGGGGGCCCCTATAATTCACCCCTCCACTTT	CATSRVGGPYNSPLHF
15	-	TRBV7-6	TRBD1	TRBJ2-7	TGTACCAGCAGCTTAAACCGGGACAGAGGACCGGAGCAGTACTTC	CTSSLNRDRGPEQYF
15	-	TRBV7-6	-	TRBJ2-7	TGTGCCAGCAGCGCCGAATCGGGACATACCTACGAGCAGTACTTC	CASSAESGHTYEQYF
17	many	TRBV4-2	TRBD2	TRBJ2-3	TGTGCCAGCAGCCAAGTGGGACTAGCGGGGAGCACAGATACGCAGTATTTT	CASSQVGLAGSTDTQYF
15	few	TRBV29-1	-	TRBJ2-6	TGCAGCGTTGAAAGGCCACCCTCGGGGGCCAACGTCCTGACTTTC	CSVERPPSGANVLTF
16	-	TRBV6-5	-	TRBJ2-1	TGTGCCAGCAGTTATCTAGGGGGAAGCTCCTACAATGAGCAGTTCTTC	CASSYLGGSSYNEQFF
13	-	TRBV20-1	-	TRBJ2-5	TGCAGTGCTAGAGATCCCACACTAGGAACCCAGTACTTC	CSARDPTLGTQYF
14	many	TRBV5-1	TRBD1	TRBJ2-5	TGCGCCAGCAGCGAACAGGGGGCAGGGGAGACCCAGTACTTC	CASSEQGAGETQYF
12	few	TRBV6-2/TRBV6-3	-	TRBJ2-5	TGTGCCAGCAGAAAAACCGGGACGGTGATCTACTTC	CASRKTGTVIYF
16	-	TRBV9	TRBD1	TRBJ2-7	TGTGCCAGCAGCGTCCAACCGGGACAGGGGTCCGAAGAGCAGTACTTC	CASSVQPGQGSEEQYF
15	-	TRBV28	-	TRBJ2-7	TGTGCCAGCAAGGCCCAACTTCCGGGACACCACGAGCAGTACTTC	CASKAQLPGHHEQYF
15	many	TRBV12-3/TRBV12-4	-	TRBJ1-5	TGTGCCAGCAGTTTGACCCGGGGTAGCAATCAGCCCCAGCATTTT	CASSLTRGSNQPQHF
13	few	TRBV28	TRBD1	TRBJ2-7	TGTGCCAGCGAATGGGGGACAGACTACGAGCAGTACTTC	CASEWGTDYEQYF
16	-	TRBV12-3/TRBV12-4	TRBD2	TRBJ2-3	TGTGCCAGCAGGGGAAGACTAGCGGGGGGGGCAGATACGCAGTATTTT	CASRGRLAGGADTQYF
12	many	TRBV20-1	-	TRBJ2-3	TGCAGTGCTCCCACTAACACAGATACGCAGTATTTT	CSAPTNTDTQYF
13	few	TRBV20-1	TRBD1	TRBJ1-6	TGCAGTGCTCAGGGGACAGCGAATTCACCCCTCCACTTT	CSAQGTANSPLHF
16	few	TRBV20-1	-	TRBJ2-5	TGCAGTGCTAGTGACCCCCTGTCTGCGATGGGAGAGACCCAGTACTTC	CSASDPLSAMGETQYF
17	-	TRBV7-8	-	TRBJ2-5	TGTGCCAGCAGCTCCCCTGATTGGGGGCTGAAAGGAGAGACCCAGTACTTC	CASSSPDWGLKGETQYF
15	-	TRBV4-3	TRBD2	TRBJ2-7	TGCGCCAGCAGCCTCGGACTAGCGCTAGGTTTCGAGCAGTACTTC	CASSLGLALGFEQYF
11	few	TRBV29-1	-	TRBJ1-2	TGCAGCGTGGGAGGTCCTTATGGCTACACCTTC	CSVGGPYGYTF
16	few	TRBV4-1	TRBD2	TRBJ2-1	TGCGCCAGCAGCGTACGACTAGCGGGAGCCTACAATGAGCAGTTCTTC	CASSVRLAGAYNEQFF
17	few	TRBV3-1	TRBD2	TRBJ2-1	TGTGCCAGCAGCCAAAAGCGGGGGGAGGCGGTAAACAATGAGCAGTTCTTC	CASSQKRGEAVNNEQFF
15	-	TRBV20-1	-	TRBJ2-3	TGCAGTGCTAGAGATCTACTGGGCAACACAGATACGCAGTATTTT	CSARDLLGNTDTQYF
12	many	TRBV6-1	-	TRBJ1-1	TGTGCCAGCAGTCGCGACAGAGAACAGCCTTTCTTT	CASSRDREQPFF
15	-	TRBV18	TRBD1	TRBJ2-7	TGTGCCAGCTCACCTACCGGGACAGCGATCTACGAGCAGTACTTC	CASSPTGTAIYEQYF
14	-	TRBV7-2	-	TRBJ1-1	TGTGCCAGCAACTCCGGACGGATGAACACTGAAGCTTTCTTT	CASNSGRMNTEAFF
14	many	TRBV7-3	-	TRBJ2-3	TGTGCCAGCAGCACAGGGAGGGAAACAGATACGCAGTATTTT	CASSTGRETDTQYF
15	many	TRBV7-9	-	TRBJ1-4	TGTGCCAGCAGCTTCGGTGGAGCGGCTAATGAAAAACTGTTTTTT	CASSFGGAANEKLFF
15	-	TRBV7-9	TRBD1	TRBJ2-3	TGTGCCAGCAGCTCGCGGGACAGGGCCACAGATACGCAGTATTTT	CASSSRDRATDTQYF
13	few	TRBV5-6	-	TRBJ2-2	TGTGCCAGCAGCCGCGGCTCTCCCGGGGAGCTGTTTTTT	CASSRGSPGELFF
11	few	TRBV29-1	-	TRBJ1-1	TGCAGCGTTGAGGGGGACACTGAAGCTTTCTTT	CSVEGDTEAFF
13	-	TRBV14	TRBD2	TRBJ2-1	TGTGCCAGCAGCCAAGGGACTAGCGGGAGGGAGTTCTTC	CASSQGTSGREFF
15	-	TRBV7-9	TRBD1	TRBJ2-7	TGTGCCAGCAGCTCCGGGACAGGGATCTACTACGAGCAGTACTTC	CASSSGTGIYYEQYF
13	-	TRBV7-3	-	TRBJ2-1	TGTGCCAGCAGCTTAAAAGCTAGCCAAGAGCAGTTCTTC	CASSLKASQEQFF
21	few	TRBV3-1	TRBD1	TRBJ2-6	TGTGCCAGCAGCCAAGTAACCGGGACAGGGGGGACTTTCGGTGGGGCCAACGTCCTGACTTTC	CASSQVTGTGGTFGGANVLTF
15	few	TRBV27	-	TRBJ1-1	TGTGCCAGCAGTTTATTGCGGGCAATGAACACTGAAGCTTTCTTT	CASSLLRAMNTEAFF